This note documents a single T cell receptor beta chain sequence. Here immunoSEQ multiplex PCR was the method, and the copy in TCRdb shows in-frame clones only, minus some. The table lists approximately 280,000 clones, roughly 89% of them singletons. This CDR3 is built from 17 residues. Germline V gene lookup returns CDR1 MNHEY and CDR2 SVGEGT. Germline trimming cut 2 bases from V and 0 bases from J; bases unmatched to any gene: 6. The data belong to a study of blood T cell repertoires in COVID-19. The TCR sequence derives from a woman aged 55-69 years who had recovered from COVID-19. The sequencing input was PBMCs or T cells enriched from blood (not recorded which). The rearrangement uses TRBV6-2 or TRBV6-3 and TRBJ2-2; 7 nucleotides align to TRBD1. The DNA of the CDR3 is TGTGCCAGCAGTTACCCGGGACAGCTCGCGAACACCGGGGAGCTGTTTTTT. As protein: CASSYPGQLANTGELFF.